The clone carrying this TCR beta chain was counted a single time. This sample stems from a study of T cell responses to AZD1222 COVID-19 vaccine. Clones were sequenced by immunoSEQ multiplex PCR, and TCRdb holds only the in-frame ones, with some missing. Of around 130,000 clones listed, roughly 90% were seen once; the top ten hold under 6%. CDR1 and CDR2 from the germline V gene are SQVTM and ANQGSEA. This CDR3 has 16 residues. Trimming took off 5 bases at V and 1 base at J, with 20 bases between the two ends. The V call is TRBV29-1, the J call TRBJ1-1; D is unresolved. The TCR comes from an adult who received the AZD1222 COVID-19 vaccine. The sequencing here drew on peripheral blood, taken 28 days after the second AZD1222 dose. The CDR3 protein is CSVTTLFIGPNTEAFF. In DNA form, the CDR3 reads TGCAGCGTTACCACTTTATTTATTGGCCCGAACACTGAAGCTTTCTTT. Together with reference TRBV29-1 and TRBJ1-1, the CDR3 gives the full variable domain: SAVISQKPSRDICQRGTSLTIQCQVDSQVTMMFWYRQQPGQSLTLIATANQGSEATYESGFVIDKFPISRPNLTFSTLTVSNMSPEDSSIYLCSVTTLFIGPNTEAFFGQGTRLTVV.